This T cell receptor beta chain was observed in a study of T cells in Graves' hyperthyroidism and ophthalmopathy. Regions amplified from RNA transcripts were the TCR beta CDR3 regions. The TCR CDR3 was amplified in a first-round RT-PCR using the HTBI primer set. TCRdb processed the multiplex PCR reads anew with MiXCR; each CDR3 protein has one entry. The data show approximately 590,000 distinct CDR3 sequences, approximately 15% seen once. Fresh peripheral blood, approximately 9.6 ml, yielded the PBMCs. Ten or more counts support this clonotype. The length of the CDR3 is 15 residues. With 5 bases clipped from V and 9 bases from J, the junction kept 6 bases outside the gene matches.

The sequence was collected from a woman younger than 45 with Graves' hyperthyroidism. The J gene is TRBJ2-1, the V gene TRBV12-3 or TRBV12-4, with TRBD2 matching 14 bases. Sequencing was done on a sample of blood. The CDR3 nucleotides read TGTGCCAGCAGTAGACTAGCGGGAGGGCAGGGTGAGCAGTTCTTC. Its translation is CASSRLAGGQGEQFF.